Listed below are T cell receptor beta chains from one sample, sequenced in a study of Graves' ophthalmopathy and Graves' hyperthyroidism. One entry per CDR3 protein results from TCRdb running MiXCR on the multiplex PCR reads. The top ten hold 18% of the sample, which has 40,000 or so distinct CDR3 sequences, over 40% seen once. Sequenced material: peripheral blood. The receptors shown here come from an adult man with Graves' ophthalmopathy. Each CDR3 is given without its conserved first and last residue. A D gene is named only where the DNA matches it firmly.

v_gene,d_gene,CDR3aa
TRBV15,.,ATSRDIGDNEKLF
TRBV12-3/TRBV12-4,.,ASSLSPATADTQY
TRBV9,TRBD2,ASRGDGLAGDEQY
TRBV12-3/TRBV12-4,TRBD1,ASRSGQGNNQPQH
TRBV24-1,.,ATSGSGQPQH
TRBV5-1,.,ASSGQSYEQY
TRBV5-8,TRBD2,ARSWGLAGNTGELF
TRBV29-1,TRBD2,SVSTSGGGYNEQF
TRBV2,TRBD2,ASSEGTSGGKDTGEPF
TRBV6-5,.,ATHSTDTQY
TRBV15,.,ATSRDVGDPNLAGTNSYNEQF
TRBV7-2,.,ASSFWVSTDTQY
TRBV20-1,TRBD2,SARDFSGGGLGWTDTQY
TRBV20-1,TRBD2,SAQRLAEETQY
TRBV6-1,TRBD2,ASRWASGLYNEQF
TRBV4-2,.,ASSLRPGQNTEAF
TRBV19,.,ASSIDERDRTRLF
TRBV5-1,.,ASSRGGTYEQY
TRBV2,.,ASRGLQGSNTEAF
TRBV15,.,ATSTRDLAYEQY
TRBV2,.,ASSDGQYNEQF
TRBV24-1,.,ATSDWVEETQY
TRBV28,.,ASSFLTTEEKLF
TRBV12-5,TRBD1,ASGLALKDRDRPYEQY
TRBV6-5,TRBD2,ASRTPNLLGSGGETQY
TRBV19,.,ASSIQTYGYT
TRBV29-1,.,SVDAVSTDTQY
TRBV11-2,TRBD2,ASSLGGAGETQY
TRBV2,.,ASSEAGRHSYNSPLH
TRBV12-3/TRBV12-4,.,ASSSLGDTEAF
TRBV5-4,.,ASSLRAAEAKLF
TRBV12-5,.,ASGFGQRNSYEQY
TRBV27,TRBD2,ASRPSGALDTQY
TRBV5-4,.,ASSLWTTDTQY
TRBV5-5,TRBD1,ASSSQGFPYEQY
TRBV3-1,TRBD2,ASSNGLAGGQVETQY
TRBV13,.,ASSLVLVGASLWGYT
TRBV20-1,.,SARDMGNQPQH
TRBV14,.,ASSQDRWGGLNTGELF
TRBV25-1,.,ASSESTDTQY
TRBV9,.,ASNRGGNNEQF
TRBV20-1,.,SATGNGELF
TRBV10-3,TRBD2,AISVGTSVTDTQY
TRBV5-1,TRBD1,ASSLSFRGLAEAF
TRBV19,.,ASRPYLTAIHSEQF
TRBV5-1,.,ASGETGFTDTQY
TRBV20-1,.,SARSRGSSNQPQH
TRBV5-1,TRBD2,ASSLGTSGTYNEQF
TRBV5-1,.,ASSFGGRQGTQY
TRBV6-5,.,ASRQGTRDTGELF
TRBV9,.,ASSVGQGNYEQF
TRBV7-2,.,ASSFDGATGELF
TRBV7-2,.,ASSLVGARKNSPLH
TRBV29-1,.,SVDSSGANVLT
TRBV20-1,TRBD2,SGLAGETQY